This entry lists 25 T cell receptor beta chains sequenced from one sample in a study of OX40 agonist ivuxolimab in advanced cancers. Sequenced by immunoSEQ multiplex PCR; TCRdb stores in-frame clones only, minus some. The sample includes fewer than 40,000 clones, more than 60% seen only once; the top ten take roughly an eighth. Sequencing was performed on CD4+ or CD8+ T cells sorted from blood, taken in a trial of the OX40 agonist ivuxolimab. These receptors were collected from an adult with an advanced solid tumor such as melanoma, head and neck, liver or kidney cancer.

The V gene is TRBV9, the J gene TRBJ2-7; 9 bases fit TRBD1. Germline CDR1 is SGDLS and CDR2 is YYNGEE. J lost 3 bases, V lost 3 bases, and 7 bases had no gene match. This CDR3 comprises 15 residues. Here the CDR3 reads CASSASGTGHYEQYF. CDR3 in DNA: TGTGCCAGCAGCGCCTCCGGGACAGGGCACTACGAGCAGTACTTC.

This clone was recorded only once. CDR3 region: CSARALETQYF. The CDR3 DNA follows: TGCAGTGCTAGAGCGTTGGAGACCCAGTACTTC. The V call is TRBV20-1, the J call TRBJ2-5; no firm D call. The germline gives CDR1 DFQATT, CDR2 SNEGSKA (reference sequence). The CDR3 totals 11 residues. With 1 base removed from V and 5 bases from J, the gap between germline ends came to 5 bases.

This clone was seen a few times. The genes are TRBV7-8 and TRBJ2-1; D may be TRBD2 (5 bases). V was shortened by 2 bases and J by 2 bases, with 10 bases between the two germline ends. The CDR3 has 15 amino acids. Germline V gene data show CDR1 as SGHVS and CDR2 as FQNEAQ. The CDR3 reads CASSLSLETYNEQFF. The DNA of the CDR3 is TGTGCCAGCAGCTTATCACTAGAAACCTACAATGAGCAGTTCTTC.

The chain joins TRBV7-2 to TRBJ1-3; 7 nucleotides align to TRBD1. Germline-derived CDR1 and CDR2 are SGHTA and FQGNSA. There are 16 residues in the CDR3. With 5 bases clipped from V and 3 bases from J, the junction kept 10 bases outside the gene matches. CDR3 protein: CASSPGAGTVGNTIYF. The CDR3 DNA follows: TGTGCCAGCAGCCCCGGGGCCGGGACAGTTGGAAACACCATATATTTT.

This clone was observed a handful of times. The rearrangement uses TRBV21-1 and TRBJ2-5; the table calls TRBD2, which could not be checked here. TRBV21-1 is flagged as a pseudogene. The CDR3 contains 17 residues. CDR3 in DNA: TGTGCCAGCAGCTCCCCTCGCGTCGCGGAGTGGGAAGAGACCCAGTACTTC. Residues: CASSSPRVAEWEETQYF.

Comment on this clone: The junction departs from the called germline gene at one end, perhaps through a read error. The CDR3 is CASSGMSTLTKSGQRPDF. In DNA form, the CDR3 reads TGCGCCAGCAGTGGGATGTCCACTTTAACAAAGTCGGGCCAACGTCCTGACTTC. The gene calls are TRBV10-2 and TRBJ2-6, with D unclear. The germline CDR1 and CDR2 sequences are WSHSY and SAAADI. The CDR3 length is 18 residues.

This chain joins TRBV9 and TRBJ2-1; D remains ambiguous. V was trimmed by 0 bases and J by 0 bases, leaving 13 bases between them. CDR1 and CDR2 from the germline V gene are SGDLS and YYNGEE. The CDR3 has 17 residues. CDR3 sequence (DNA): TGTGCCAGCAGCGTAGAAGGACCGGCCAGCTCCTACAATGAGCAGTTCTTC. Residues: CASSVEGPASSYNEQFF.

The chain uses TRBV7-8 and TRBJ2-4, with D uncertain. The CDR3 has 12 amino acids. Trimming pared 1 base from V and 5 bases from J, leaving 3 bases between. Per germline, CDR1 SGHVS and CDR2 FQNEAQ. The CDR3 nucleotides read TGTGCCAGCAGCTTAGGCCAAAACATTCAGTACTTC. Amino acid sequence: CASSLGQNIQYF.

The chain recombines TRBV19 with TRBJ2-1; 15 positions agree with TRBD2. V lost 3 bases, J lost 8 bases, and 5 bases stayed unmatched. This CDR3 spans 16 amino acids. In germline, CDR1 is LNHDA, CDR2 SQIVND (reference sequence). CDR3 loop: CASSMLGLAGGHEQFF. The CDR3 nucleotides are TGTGCCAGTAGTATGCTGGGACTAGCGGGAGGACATGAGCAGTTCTTC.

The rearrangement links TRBV29-1 to TRBJ2-1; D is perhaps TRBD2 (7 bases). Germline V gene lookup returns CDR1 SQVTM and CDR2 ANQGSEA. The CDR3 length is 13 residues. Trimming removed 2 bases at V and 8 bases at J, with 13 bases between. CDR3 residues: CSVEIQGRDEQFF. CDR3 nucleotide sequence: TGCAGCGTTGAAATCCAGGGGAGGGATGAGCAGTTCTTC.

The DNA for the CDR3 is TGTGCCAGCAGCCAAGGGGACAGGGAGACCACTGAAGCTTTCTTT. Protein: CASSQGDRETTEAFF. The chain joins TRBV4-2 to TRBJ1-1, with TRBD1 matching over 9 bases. Per the germline V gene, CDR1 is LGHNA and CDR2 is YNFKEQ. The CDR3 is made up of 15 amino acids. Losses at the gene ends were 1 base for V and 4 bases for J; bases not matched to a gene: 4.

The rearrangement joins TRBV7-9 to TRBJ2-7, with 9 nucleotides matching TRBD2. This CDR3 has 15 residues. Looked up from germline, CDR1 is SEHNR and CDR2 is FQNEAQ (reference sequence). V trimming: 0 bases; J trimming: 4 bases; junction bases outside the gene matches: 4. The CDR3 DNA follows: TGTGCCAGCAGCTTAGCCGGGACTAGCAGTTACGAGCAGTACTTC. Translated, it gives CASSLAGTSSYEQYF. The complete variable domain, with remaining parts taken from reference TRBV7-9 and TRBJ2-7, reads DTGVSQNPRHKITKRGQNVTFRCDPISEHNRLYWYRQTLGQGPEFLTYFQNEAQLEKSRLLSDRFSAERPKGSFSTLEIQRTEQGDSAMYLCASSLAGTSSYEQYFGPGTRLTVT.

CDR3 DNA: TGTGCCAGCAGCCGCGGGAGGGCCTACGAGCAGTACTTC. This gives the protein CASSRGRAYEQYF. J is TRBJ2-7 and V is TRBV5-4; 9 positions agree with TRBD2. V lost 4 bases, J lost 2 bases, and 1 base stayed unmatched. This CDR3 comprises 13 residues. Germline V gives CDR1 SGHNT, CDR2 YYREEE (reference sequence).

This clone appeared once. The chain joins TRBV4-3 to TRBJ2-1, with a tentative D call TRBD1 (5 bases). V shed 0 bases and J shed 2 bases, with 8 bases lying between them. The CDR3 is made up of 15 amino acids. Germline-derived CDR1 and CDR2 are LGHNA and YSLEER. The CDR3 here is CASSQDRTTYNEQFF. The CDR3 nucleotides are TGCGCCAGCAGCCAAGATCGGACAACCTACAATGAGCAGTTCTTC.

This chain joins TRBV19 and TRBJ1-1; a possible D gene is TRBD1 (5 bases). CDR3 size: 14 residues. V lost 1 base to trimming and J lost 10 bases, with 16 bases between them. Germline assignment: CDR1 LNHDA and CDR2 SQIVND (reference sequence). CDR3 bases: TGTGCCAGTAGTATAGGAGGGGTTGACGTAGGAGCTTTCTTT. Translating it yields CASSIGGVDVGAFF.

CDR3 protein: CASSAFALNTEAFF. In nucleotides, the CDR3 is TGTGCCAGCAGTGCCTTTGCCTTGAACACTGAAGCTTTCTTT. The chain employs TRBV6-1 and TRBJ1-1, with D uncertain. Per germline, CDR1 MNHNS and CDR2 SASEGT. There are 14 residues in the CDR3. Trimming took 4 bases from V and 0 from J, leaving 9 bases between them.

The genes are TRBV7-9 and TRBJ2-5; 9 bases agree with TRBD2. The CDR3 is 16 amino acids. Germline V gene sequence: CDR1 SEHNR, CDR2 FQNEAQ (reference sequence). With 2 bases clipped from V and 1 base from J, the junction kept 5 bases outside the gene matches. CDR3 loop: CASSLSRTSVQETQYF. CDR3 DNA: TGTGCCAGCAGCTTAAGTAGGACTAGCGTCCAAGAGACCCAGTACTTC.

The chain employs TRBV18 and TRBJ2-5; D tentatively reads TRBD1 or TRBD2 (7 bases each). TRBJ2-7 matches the DNA end more closely, so the J call is doubtful. This CDR3 has 17 residues. Germline values: CDR1 KGHSH, CDR2 LQKENI. The CDR3 coding sequence is TGTGCCAGCTCATCCTCAGGGGGAGCGGGACCTGGGTACGAGCAGTACTTC. The encoded protein is CASSSSGGAGPGYEQYF.

V gene TRBV30 combines with J gene TRBJ1-5, with 11 nucleotides matching TRBD1. Per the germline V gene, CDR1 is GTSNPN and CDR2 is SVGIG (reference sequence). Unmatched junction bases numbered 5, after V lost 1 base and J lost 6 bases. This CDR3 comprises 15 residues. The CDR3 DNA sequence: TGTGCCTGGAGTGGATCCGGGACAGGGGGTCAGCCCCAGCATTTT. This sequence encodes CAWSGSGTGGQPQHF. The whole variable domain, remainder taken from reference TRBV30 and TRBJ1-5, is SQTIHQWPATLVQPVGSPLSLECTVEGTSNPNLYWYRQAAGRGLQLLFYSVGIGQISSEVPQNLSASRPQDRQFILSSKKLLLSDSGFYLCAWSGSGTGGQPQHFGDGTRLSIL.

This clone was observed a single time. The chain combines TRBV18 with TRBJ1-6; possible D gene TRBD1, 6 bases. CDR1 is KGHSH and CDR2 is LQKENI in the germline V gene. The CDR3 is 15 amino acids. Between the trimmed V and J ends, which lost 0 bases and 7 bases, there was a span of 10 bases. The DNA for the CDR3 is TGTGCCAGCTCACCACCAGGGGGAAGCAATTCACCCCTCCACTTT. Translating gives CASSPPGGSNSPLHF.

By share, this clone ranks as medium-sized. This rearrangement joins TRBV29-1 to TRBJ2-1; 12 bases map to TRBD2. The CDR3 consists of 14 residues. The germline V gene has CDR1 SQVTM and CDR2 ANQGSEA. V shed 5 bases, J shed 5 bases, and the junction held 4 bases outside the gene matches. CDR3 bases: TGCAGCGTTTGCCTAGCGGGAGGGGACAATGAGCAGTTCTTC. Protein product: CSVCLAGGDNEQFF.

This clone came up once. CDR3 nucleotide sequence: TGTGCCAGCAGTCCTGACAGGGACGGTCAGCCCCAGCATTTT. Translating gives CASSPDRDGQPQHF. J is TRBJ1-5 and V is TRBV2; 7 bases are a match to TRBD1. The germline V gene has CDR1 SNHLY and CDR2 FYNNEI. J gave up 6 bases and V 5 bases, and 7 bases lay outside the gene matches. There are 14 residues in the CDR3.

This chain connects TRBV19 to TRBJ1-1, with a weak D call TRBD1 (5 bases). This CDR3 has 13 residues. The germline V gene encodes CDR1 LNHDA and CDR2 SQIVND (reference sequence). V lost 7 bases and J 6 bases, leaving 15 bases between the germline ends. The CDR3 bases are TGTGCCAGTACCGTTGGGGGACGGGCTGAAGCTTTCTTT. Residues: CASTVGGRAEAFF.

The chain employs TRBV13 and TRBJ2-7; 9 nucleotides line up with TRBD1. V shed 8 bases, J shed 6 bases, and the junction held 2 bases outside the gene matches. Germline CDR1 is PRHDT and CDR2 is FYEKMQ (reference sequence). CDR3 length: 11 residues. The CDR3 nucleotides are TGTGCCAGCGGGACAGGGTTCGAGCAGTACTTC. Amino acids: CASGTGFEQYF.

This chain uses TRBV11-1 with TRBJ2-7, with D perhaps matching TRBD1 or TRBD2 (5 bases each). The CDR3 is 13 residues long. V lost 4 bases, J lost 3 bases, and 10 bases lay in between. Germline V lookup: CDR1 SGHAT, CDR2 FQDESV (reference sequence). CDR3: CASSSGTNYEQYF. CDR3 DNA sequence: TGTGCCAGCAGCTCTGGGACCAACTACGAGCAGTACTTC.